These T cell receptor beta chains were read from a single sample in a study of blood T cell repertoires in COVID-19. The protocol was immunoSEQ multiplex PCR, while the TCRdb copy is restricted to in-frame clones and leaves out a portion. The table includes 95,000 to 150,000 clones, 86% detected once. The sequenced sample was peripheral blood. These receptors came from a man between 35 and 55 years old with acute or convalescent COVID-19. CDR3s include the opening cysteine and the closing phenylalanine or tryptophan. D genes are given only for firm matches. Expanded clones get a size class; other rows say once, few or many, or leave the size out.

cdr3_length: 13
clone_size: -
d_call: -
v_call: TRBV30
j_call: TRBJ1-1
cdr3_nt: TGTGCCGCTGTAGACAGGACGGGCACTGAAGCTTTCTTT
cdr3_aa: CAAVDRTGTEAFF

cdr3_length: 15
clone_size: -
d_call: TRBD1
v_call: TRBV7-2
j_call: TRBJ1-2
cdr3_nt: TGTGCCAGCAGCTTGGAGCACAGGGGGCACGATGGCTACACCTTC
cdr3_aa: CASSLEHRGHDGYTF

cdr3_length: 14
clone_size: -
d_call: -
v_call: TRBV6-6
j_call: TRBJ1-4
cdr3_nt: TGTGCCAGCAGTTTCCAGGGTGGGGATGAAAAACTGTTTTTT
cdr3_aa: CASSFQGGDEKLFF

cdr3_length: 18
clone_size: few
d_call: TRBD1
v_call: TRBV12-5
j_call: TRBJ2-2
cdr3_nt: TGTGCTAGTGGTCCTCCCACCCCGGGACAGGGACGGACCGGGGAGCTGTTTTTT
cdr3_aa: CASGPPTPGQGRTGELFF

cdr3_length: 16
clone_size: once
d_call: -
v_call: TRBV21-1
j_call: TRBJ2-1
cdr3_nt: TGTGCCAGCAGCAAAGAGGCGGGCATTAGGGCCAATGAGCAGTTCTTC
cdr3_aa: CASSKEAGIRANEQFF

cdr3_length: 15
clone_size: -
d_call: TRBD2
v_call: TRBV5-6
j_call: TRBJ2-7
cdr3_nt: TGTGCCAGCAGCTTGTCCAGCGGGAGTCCCTACGAGCAGTACTTC
cdr3_aa: CASSLSSGSPYEQYF

cdr3_length: 15
clone_size: once
d_call: -
v_call: TRBV5-7
j_call: TRBJ1-1
cdr3_nt: TGTGCCAGCAGGATAATTTCGACAGTGAACACTGAAGCTTTCTTT
cdr3_aa: CASRIISTVNTEAFF

cdr3_length: 13
clone_size: -
d_call: -
v_call: TRBV2
j_call: TRBJ1-6
cdr3_nt: TGTGCCAGCATTGGCAGGGCCGATTCACCCCTCCACTTT
cdr3_aa: CASIGRADSPLHF

cdr3_length: 14
clone_size: few
d_call: TRBD1
v_call: TRBV7-2
j_call: TRBJ1-6
cdr3_nt: TGTGCCAGCAGCTTTCAGGGGGCAAATTCACCCCTCCACTTT
cdr3_aa: CASSFQGANSPLHF

cdr3_length: 17
clone_size: -
d_call: -
v_call: TRBV1
j_call: TRBJ1-5
cdr3_nt: TGCACCCCCTTTCCAGGGTCGGACAAATATAGCAATCAGCCCCAGCATTTT
cdr3_aa: CTPFPGSDKYSNQPQHF

cdr3_length: 14
clone_size: -
d_call: -
v_call: TRBV6-5
j_call: TRBJ1-5
cdr3_nt: TGTGCCAGCAGCGTAGACAGCATCAATCAGCCCCAGCATTTT
cdr3_aa: CASSVDSINQPQHF

cdr3_length: 12
clone_size: -
d_call: -
v_call: TRBV5-5
j_call: TRBJ2-7
cdr3_nt: TGTGCCAGCAGCCGGGACTTCTACGAGCAGTACTTC
cdr3_aa: CASSRDFYEQYF

cdr3_length: 14
clone_size: -
d_call: TRBD2
v_call: TRBV11-3
j_call: TRBJ2-1
cdr3_nt: TGTGCCAGCAGCTTAGCGGGGGGGCTAAGTGAGCAGTTCTTC
cdr3_aa: CASSLAGGLSEQFF

cdr3_length: 16
clone_size: -
d_call: -
v_call: TRBV15
j_call: TRBJ2-5
cdr3_nt: TGTGCCACCAGCAGTGTACCCGATCCCAGGGTAGGGACCCAGTACTTC
cdr3_aa: CATSSVPDPRVGTQYF

cdr3_length: 15
clone_size: -
d_call: TRBD1
v_call: TRBV7-3
j_call: TRBJ2-2
cdr3_nt: TGTGCCAGCAGCCGGGACAGCGGGAACACCGGGGAGCTGTTTTTT
cdr3_aa: CASSRDSGNTGELFF

cdr3_length: 12
clone_size: -
d_call: -
v_call: TRBV3-1/TRBV3-2
j_call: TRBJ1-2
cdr3_nt: TGTGCCAGCAGCCAAGCAGGGGAAGGCTACACCTTC
cdr3_aa: CASSQAGEGYTF

cdr3_length: 15
clone_size: -
d_call: TRBD1
v_call: TRBV3-1/TRBV3-2
j_call: TRBJ1-5
cdr3_nt: TGTGCCAGCAGCCGCGGAACAGGGGGCAATCAGCCCCAGCATTTT
cdr3_aa: CASSRGTGGNQPQHF

cdr3_length: 19
clone_size: -
d_call: -
v_call: TRBV7-8
j_call: TRBJ2-1
cdr3_nt: TGTGCCAGCAGCTTACCCCCCATCAACATTCTAGGGGGGGAAAATGAGCAGTTCTTC
cdr3_aa: CASSLPPINILGGENEQFF

cdr3_length: 13
clone_size: once
d_call: -
v_call: TRBV3-1/TRBV3-2
j_call: TRBJ2-3
cdr3_nt: TGTGCCAGCAGACCCCTAGATGCAGATACGCAGTATTTT
cdr3_aa: CASRPLDADTQYF

cdr3_length: 10
clone_size: once
d_call: -
v_call: TRBV29-1
j_call: TRBJ1-1
cdr3_nt: TGCAGCGTTGATGCCGCGCCGGCTTTCTTT
cdr3_aa: CSVDAAPAFF

cdr3_length: 13
clone_size: -
d_call: -
v_call: TRBV5-6
j_call: TRBJ2-1
cdr3_nt: TGTGCCAGCAGCTTAGACAGCCACAATGAGCAGTTCTTC
cdr3_aa: CASSLDSHNEQFF

cdr3_length: 17
clone_size: many
d_call: -
v_call: TRBV7-9
j_call: TRBJ2-3
cdr3_nt: TGTGCCAGCAGCTTAGATTCCCTTGGGGCGAGCACAGATACGCAGTATTTT
cdr3_aa: CASSLDSLGASTDTQYF

cdr3_length: 16
clone_size: -
d_call: -
v_call: TRBV19
j_call: TRBJ2-7
cdr3_nt: TGTGCCAGTAGTACTCTTTGGGGGCAGGCAAGCTACGAGCAGTACTTC
cdr3_aa: CASSTLWGQASYEQYF

cdr3_length: 15
clone_size: once
d_call: -
v_call: TRBV6-2/TRBV6-3
j_call: TRBJ1-1
cdr3_nt: TGTGCCAGCAGTGGGCCCGGGACACTGAACACTGAAGCTTTCTTT
cdr3_aa: CASSGPGTLNTEAFF